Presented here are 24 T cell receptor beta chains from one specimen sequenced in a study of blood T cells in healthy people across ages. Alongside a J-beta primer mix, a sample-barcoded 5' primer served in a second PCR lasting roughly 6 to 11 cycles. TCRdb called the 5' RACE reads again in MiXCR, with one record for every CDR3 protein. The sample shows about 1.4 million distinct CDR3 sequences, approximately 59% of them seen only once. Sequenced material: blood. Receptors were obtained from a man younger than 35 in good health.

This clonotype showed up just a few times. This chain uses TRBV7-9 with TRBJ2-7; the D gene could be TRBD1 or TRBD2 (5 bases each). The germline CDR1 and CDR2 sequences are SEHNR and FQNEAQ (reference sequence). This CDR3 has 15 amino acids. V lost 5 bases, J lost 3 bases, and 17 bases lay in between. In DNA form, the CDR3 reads TGTGCCAGCAGCGTTCCATGGGGGAACCTCTACGAGCAGTACTTC. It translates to CASSVPWGNLYEQYF.

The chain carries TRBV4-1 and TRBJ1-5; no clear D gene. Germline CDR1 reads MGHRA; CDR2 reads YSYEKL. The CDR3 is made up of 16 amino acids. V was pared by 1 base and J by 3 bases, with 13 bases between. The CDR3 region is CASSQGARISNQPQHF. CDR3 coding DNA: TGCGCCAGCAGCCAAGGAGCTCGAATATCCAATCAGCCCCAGCATTTT.

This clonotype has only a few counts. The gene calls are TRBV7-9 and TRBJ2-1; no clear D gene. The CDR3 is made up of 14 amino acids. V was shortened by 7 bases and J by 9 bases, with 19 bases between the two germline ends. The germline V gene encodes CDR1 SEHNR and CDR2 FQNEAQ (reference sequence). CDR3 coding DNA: TGTGCCAGCACCCCGGCTGGCCAGACGGCTGAGCAGTTCTTC. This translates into CASTPAGQTAEQFF.

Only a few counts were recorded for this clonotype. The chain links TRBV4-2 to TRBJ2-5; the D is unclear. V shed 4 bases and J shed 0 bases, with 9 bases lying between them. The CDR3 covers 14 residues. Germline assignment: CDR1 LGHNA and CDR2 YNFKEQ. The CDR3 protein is CASSLRANQETQYF. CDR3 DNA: TGTGCCAGCAGCCTCCGGGCCAACCAAGAGACCCAGTACTTC.

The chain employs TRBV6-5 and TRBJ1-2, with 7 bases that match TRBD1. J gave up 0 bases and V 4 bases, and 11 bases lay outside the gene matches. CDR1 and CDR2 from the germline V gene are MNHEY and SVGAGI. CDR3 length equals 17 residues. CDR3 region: CASSSNPQTGTNYGYTF. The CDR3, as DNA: TGTGCCAGCAGTTCCAACCCCCAGACAGGGACTAACTATGGCTACACCTTC.

The CDR3 sequence is CASTPRQEKGNTQYF. Written as DNA, the CDR3 is TGTGCCAGCACCCCACGGCAGGAGAAAGGGAATACGCAGTATTTT. This chain connects TRBV6-6 to TRBJ2-3; D ambiguous. CDR1 MNHNY and CDR2 SVGAGI come from the germline V gene (reference sequence). This CDR3 contains 15 residues. V dropped 7 bases and J dropped 7 bases, with 21 bases sitting between them.

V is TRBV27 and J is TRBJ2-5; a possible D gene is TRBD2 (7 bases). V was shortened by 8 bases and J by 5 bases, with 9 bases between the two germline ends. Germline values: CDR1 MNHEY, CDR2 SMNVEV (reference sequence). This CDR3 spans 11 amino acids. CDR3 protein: CASRGAETQYF. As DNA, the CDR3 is TGTGCCAGCCGGGGGGCGGAGACCCAGTACTTC.

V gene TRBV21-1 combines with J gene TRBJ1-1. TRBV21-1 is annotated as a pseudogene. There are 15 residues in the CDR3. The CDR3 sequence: CASSKENRGTTEAFF. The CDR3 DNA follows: TGTGCCAGCAGCAAAGAAAACAGAGGAACTACTGAAGCTTTCTTT.

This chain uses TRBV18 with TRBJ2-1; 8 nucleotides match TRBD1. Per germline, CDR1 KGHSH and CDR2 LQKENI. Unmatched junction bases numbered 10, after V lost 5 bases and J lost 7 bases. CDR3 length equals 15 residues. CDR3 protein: CASSRTTGVVNEQFF. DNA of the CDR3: TGTGCCAGCTCAAGAACGACAGGGGTGGTGAATGAGCAGTTCTTC.

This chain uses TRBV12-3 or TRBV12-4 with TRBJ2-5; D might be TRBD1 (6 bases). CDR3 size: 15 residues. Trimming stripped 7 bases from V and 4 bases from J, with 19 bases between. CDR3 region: CASTYHRELRETQYF. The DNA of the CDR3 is TGTGCCAGCACCTATCACAGGGAACTGAGAGAGACCCAGTACTTC.

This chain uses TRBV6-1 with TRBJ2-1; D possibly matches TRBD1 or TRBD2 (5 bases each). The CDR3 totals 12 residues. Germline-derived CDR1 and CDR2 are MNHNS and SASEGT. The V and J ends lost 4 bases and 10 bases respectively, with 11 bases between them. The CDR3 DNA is TGTGCCAGCAGTGGGATGGGACGGGAGCAGTTCTTC. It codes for CASSGMGREQFF.

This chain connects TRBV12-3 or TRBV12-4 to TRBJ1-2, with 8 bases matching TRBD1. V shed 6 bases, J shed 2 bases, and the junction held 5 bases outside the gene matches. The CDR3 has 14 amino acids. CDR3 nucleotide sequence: TGTGCCAGCAGGGGACAGGCTAGCAACTATGGCTACACCTTC. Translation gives CASRGQASNYGYTF.

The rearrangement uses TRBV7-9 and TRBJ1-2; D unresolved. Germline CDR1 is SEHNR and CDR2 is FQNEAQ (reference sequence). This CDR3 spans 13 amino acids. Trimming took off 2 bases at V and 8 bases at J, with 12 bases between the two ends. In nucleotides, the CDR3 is TGTGCCAGCAGCTTACAGGAGCTGTTAGGCTACACCTTC. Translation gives CASSLQELLGYTF.

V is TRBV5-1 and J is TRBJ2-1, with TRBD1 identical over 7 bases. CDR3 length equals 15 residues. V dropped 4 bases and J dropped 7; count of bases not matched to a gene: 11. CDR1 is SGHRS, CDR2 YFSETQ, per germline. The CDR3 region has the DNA TGCGCCAGCAGCCCCGACAGGGACGGATGGAATGAGCAGTTCTTC. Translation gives CASSPDRDGWNEQFF.

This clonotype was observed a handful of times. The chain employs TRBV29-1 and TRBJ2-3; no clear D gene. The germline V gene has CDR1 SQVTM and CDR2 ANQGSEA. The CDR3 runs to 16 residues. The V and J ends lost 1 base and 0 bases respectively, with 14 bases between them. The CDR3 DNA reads TGCAGCGTTGAAGCGAGACGGTCCCGGAGCACAGATACGCAGTATTTT. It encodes CSVEARRSRSTDTQYF.

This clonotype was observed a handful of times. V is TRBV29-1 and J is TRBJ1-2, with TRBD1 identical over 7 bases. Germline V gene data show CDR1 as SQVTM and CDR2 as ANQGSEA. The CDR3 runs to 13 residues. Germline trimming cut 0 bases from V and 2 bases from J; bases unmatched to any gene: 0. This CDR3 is CSVEETGNYGYTF. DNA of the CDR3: TGCAGCGTTGAAGAGACAGGGAACTATGGCTACACCTTC.

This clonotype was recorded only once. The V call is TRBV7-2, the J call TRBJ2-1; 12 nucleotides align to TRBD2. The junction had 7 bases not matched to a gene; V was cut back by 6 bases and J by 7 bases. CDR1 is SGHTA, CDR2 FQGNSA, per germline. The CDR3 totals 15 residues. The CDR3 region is CASRYLAGGLNEQFF. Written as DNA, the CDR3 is TGTGCCAGCAGGTACCTAGCGGGGGGGCTGAATGAGCAGTTCTTC.

The CDR3 sequence is CASRTWANQETQYF. The CDR3 nucleotides are TGTGCCAGCAGGACGTGGGCTAACCAAGAGACCCAGTACTTC. V gene TRBV28 combines with J gene TRBJ2-5; D is unresolved. Germline values: CDR1 MDHEN, CDR2 SYDVKM. This CDR3 comprises 14 residues. The V end lost 6 bases, the J end lost 0 bases, and 11 bases lay between the germline ends.

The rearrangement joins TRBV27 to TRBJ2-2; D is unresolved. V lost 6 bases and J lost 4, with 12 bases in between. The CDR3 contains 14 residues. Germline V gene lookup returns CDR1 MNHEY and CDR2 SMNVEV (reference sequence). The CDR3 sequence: CASRTGLTTGELFF. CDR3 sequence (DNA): TGTGCCAGCAGAACCGGGCTGACCACCGGGGAGCTGTTTTTT.

The CDR3 DNA is TGTGCCAGCAGTTTATCGGTAGCGGACCAAGAGACCCAGTACTTC. This gives the protein CASSLSVADQETQYF. V usage is TRBV27 and J usage is TRBJ2-4, with D possibly TRBD2 on 6 matching bases. TRBJ2-5 explains the end of the DNA better; the J call may be wrong. Germline CDR1 and CDR2: MNHEY and SMNVEV (reference sequence). This CDR3 comprises 15 residues.

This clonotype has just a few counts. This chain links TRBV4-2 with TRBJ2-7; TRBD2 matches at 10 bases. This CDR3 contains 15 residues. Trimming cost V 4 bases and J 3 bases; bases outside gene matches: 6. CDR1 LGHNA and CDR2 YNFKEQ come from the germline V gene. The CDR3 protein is CASSPSTSGFYEQYF. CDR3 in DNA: TGTGCCAGCAGCCCGTCGACTAGCGGGTTCTACGAGCAGTACTTC.

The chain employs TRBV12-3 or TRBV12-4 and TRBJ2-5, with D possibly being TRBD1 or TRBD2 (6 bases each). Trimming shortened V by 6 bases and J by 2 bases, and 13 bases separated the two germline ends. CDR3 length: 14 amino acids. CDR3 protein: CASSRKGGQETQYF. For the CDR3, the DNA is TGTGCCAGCAGCCGTAAGGGGGGACAAGAGACCCAGTACTTC.

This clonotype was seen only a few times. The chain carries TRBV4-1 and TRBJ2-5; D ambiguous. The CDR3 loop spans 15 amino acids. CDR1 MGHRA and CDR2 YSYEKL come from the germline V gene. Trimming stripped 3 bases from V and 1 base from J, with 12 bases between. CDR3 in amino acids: CASSHGNSPQETQYF. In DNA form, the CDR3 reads TGCGCCAGCAGCCATGGTAATTCCCCCCAAGAGACCCAGTACTTC.

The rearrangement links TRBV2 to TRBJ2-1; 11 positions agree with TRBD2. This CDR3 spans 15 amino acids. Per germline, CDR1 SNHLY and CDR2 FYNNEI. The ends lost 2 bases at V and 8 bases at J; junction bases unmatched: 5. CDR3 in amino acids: CASSETSGSLYEQFF. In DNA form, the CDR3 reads TGTGCCAGCAGTGAAACTAGCGGGAGTCTCTATGAGCAGTTCTTC.